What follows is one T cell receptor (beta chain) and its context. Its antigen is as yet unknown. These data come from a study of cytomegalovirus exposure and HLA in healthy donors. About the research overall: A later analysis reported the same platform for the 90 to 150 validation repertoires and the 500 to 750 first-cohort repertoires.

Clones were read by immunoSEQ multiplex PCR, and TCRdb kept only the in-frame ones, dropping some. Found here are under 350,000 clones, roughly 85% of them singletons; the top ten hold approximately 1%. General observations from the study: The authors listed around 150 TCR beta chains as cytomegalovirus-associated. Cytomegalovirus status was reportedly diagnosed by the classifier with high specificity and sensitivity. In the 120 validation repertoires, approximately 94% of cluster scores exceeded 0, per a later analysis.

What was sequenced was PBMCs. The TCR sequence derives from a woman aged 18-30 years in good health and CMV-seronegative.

CDR3 in amino acids: CASSPLAAPWNEQFF. The DNA for the CDR3 is TGCGCCAGCAGCCCACTAGCGGCCCCGTGGAATGAGCAGTTCTTC. The V gene is TRBV4-3, the J gene TRBJ2-1; 8 bases map to TRBD2. The CDR3 has 15 amino acids. Trimming removed 4 bases from V and 7 bases from J; junction bases left unmatched: 9. Germline V gene data show CDR1 as LGHNA and CDR2 as YSLEER.